These T cell receptor beta chains were read from a single sample in a study of blood T cell repertoires in COVID-19. Sequenced by immunoSEQ multiplex PCR; TCRdb stores in-frame clones only, minus some. The repertoire holds roughly 180,000 clones, about 82% seen once, with 8% to 10% in the top ten. Sequenced sample: PBMCs or T cells enriched from blood (not recorded which). The receptors were sampled from a woman under 40 who had recovered from COVID-19. Each CDR3 is given with its conserved first and last residue. The D gene is left open where the match is weak. Only part of the rows carry a size: once, few, many, or a class if the clone is expanded.

j_call: TRBJ1-2
v_call: TRBV27
d_call: .
clone_size: .
cdr3_aa: CASSFWGGEGYTF
cdr3_nt: TGTGCCAGCAGTTTTTGGGGGGGCGAAGGCTACACCTTC

j_call: TRBJ1-2
v_call: TRBV21-1
d_call: .
clone_size: .
cdr3_aa: CASSKGLLDRVLNGYTF
cdr3_nt: TGTGCCAGCAGCAAAGGTCTGCTCGACAGGGTCTTGAATGGCTACACCTTC

j_call: TRBJ2-7
v_call: TRBV11-2
d_call: .
clone_size: .
cdr3_aa: CASSRDRLSYEQYF
cdr3_nt: TGTGCCAGCAGCCGCGACAGGCTCTCCTACGAGCAGTACTTC

j_call: TRBJ2-1
v_call: TRBV5-1
d_call: TRBD2
clone_size: .
cdr3_aa: CASSLALAGSYNEQFF
cdr3_nt: TGCGCCAGCAGCTTGGCCTTAGCGGGATCCTACAATGAGCAGTTCTTC

j_call: TRBJ2-6
v_call: TRBV9
d_call: TRBD1
clone_size: .
cdr3_aa: CASSVNPGQGANVLTF
cdr3_nt: TGTGCCAGCAGCGTAAATCCGGGACAGGGGGCCAACGTCCTGACTTTC

j_call: TRBJ2-3
v_call: TRBV6-5
d_call: TRBD2
clone_size: .
cdr3_aa: CASSYLSGSGDTQYF
cdr3_nt: TGTGCCAGCAGTTACCTAAGCGGGAGTGGGGATACGCAGTATTTT

j_call: TRBJ1-4
v_call: TRBV7-2
d_call: .
clone_size: .
cdr3_aa: CASSLEARVATNEKLFF
cdr3_nt: TGTGCCAGCAGCTTAGAGGCCAGGGTTGCAACTAATGAAAAACTGTTTTTT

j_call: TRBJ1-1
v_call: TRBV29-1
d_call: TRBD1
clone_size: once
cdr3_aa: CSATGGMNTEAFF
cdr3_nt: TGCAGCGCCACAGGGGGCATGAACACTGAAGCTTTCTTT

j_call: TRBJ2-3
v_call: TRBV24-1
d_call: TRBD2
clone_size: .
cdr3_aa: CATSDLNRGGTDTQYF
cdr3_nt: TGTGCCACCAGTGATTTGAACCGGGGGGGCACAGATACGCAGTATTTT

j_call: TRBJ1-2
v_call: TRBV12-5
d_call: .
clone_size: .
cdr3_aa: CASGIEYHYGYTF
cdr3_nt: TGTGCTAGTGGTATTGAGTACCACTATGGCTACACCTTC

j_call: TRBJ2-7
v_call: TRBV28
d_call: .
clone_size: .
cdr3_aa: CASSSLDYEQYF
cdr3_nt: TGTGCCAGCAGTTCCCTAGACTACGAGCAGTACTTC

j_call: TRBJ2-3
v_call: TRBV15
d_call: .
clone_size: .
cdr3_aa: CATGPGRLNTDTQYF
cdr3_nt: TGTGCCACCGGACCCGGCCGACTAAACACAGATACGCAGTATTTT

j_call: TRBJ2-7
v_call: TRBV7-9
d_call: .
clone_size: .
cdr3_aa: CASSLYGPYEQYF
cdr3_nt: TGTGCCAGCAGCTTATACGGTCCCTACGAGCAGTACTTC

j_call: TRBJ2-6
v_call: TRBV19
d_call: TRBD1
clone_size: .
cdr3_aa: CASSRQGAVESGANVLTF
cdr3_nt: TGTGCCAGTAGTAGACAGGGGGCCGTAGAAAGTGGGGCCAACGTCCTGACTTTC

j_call: TRBJ1-5
v_call: TRBV5-3
d_call: TRBD1
clone_size: .
cdr3_aa: CARSDMTGMVNQPQHF
cdr3_nt: TGTGCCAGAAGCGATATGACAGGGATGGTCAATCAGCCCCAGCATTTT

j_call: TRBJ1-2
v_call: TRBV19
d_call: TRBD1
clone_size: .
cdr3_aa: CASSIQPDRGKGYTF
cdr3_nt: TGTGCCAGTAGTATACAACCAGACAGGGGGAAAGGCTACACCTTC

j_call: TRBJ2-7
v_call: TRBV7-8
d_call: .
clone_size: .
cdr3_aa: CASSSPGGGGYEQYF
cdr3_nt: TGTGCCAGCAGCTCCCCTGGAGGGGGCGGGTACGAGCAGTACTTC

j_call: TRBJ1-2
v_call: TRBV4-2
d_call: .
clone_size: .
cdr3_aa: CASSPHPDGRYGYTF
cdr3_nt: TGTGCCAGCAGCCCCCACCCGGACGGGAGATATGGCTACACCTTC

j_call: TRBJ2-1
v_call: TRBV7-8
d_call: .
clone_size: .
cdr3_aa: CASTPTESYNEQFF
cdr3_nt: TGTGCCAGCACACCCACCGAGTCCTACAATGAGCAGTTCTTC

j_call: TRBJ1-1
v_call: TRBV9
d_call: .
clone_size: .
cdr3_aa: CASSVGLRGNTEAFF
cdr3_nt: TGTGCCAGCAGCGTAGGTCTAAGGGGAAACACTGAAGCTTTCTTT

j_call: TRBJ2-5
v_call: TRBV11-3
d_call: TRBD2
clone_size: .
cdr3_aa: CASSPSSGRDQETQYF
cdr3_nt: TGTGCCAGCAGCCCATCGAGTGGGAGGGACCAAGAGACCCAGTACTTC

j_call: TRBJ2-1
v_call: TRBV3-1/TRBV3-2
d_call: .
clone_size: .
cdr3_aa: CASSQVSEQFF
cdr3_nt: TGTGCCAGCAGCCAGGTCAGTGAGCAGTTCTTC

j_call: TRBJ2-7
v_call: TRBV30
d_call: .
clone_size: .
cdr3_aa: CACTGALNYEQYF
cdr3_nt: TGTGCCTGTACGGGAGCTCTGAACTACGAGCAGTACTTC

j_call: TRBJ2-2
v_call: TRBV27
d_call: .
clone_size: .
cdr3_aa: CASSSPGSTGELFF
cdr3_nt: TGTGCCAGCAGTTCGCCAGGTAGTACCGGGGAGCTGTTTTTT

j_call: TRBJ2-7
v_call: TRBV7-9
d_call: TRBD2
clone_size: .
cdr3_aa: CASSLGGSSPASSYEQYF
cdr3_nt: TGTGCCAGCAGCTTAGGCGGGAGCAGCCCCGCCAGCTCCTACGAGCAGTACTTC

j_call: TRBJ2-2
v_call: TRBV28
d_call: TRBD1
clone_size: .
cdr3_aa: CAIRQGGTGELFF
cdr3_nt: TGTGCCATAAGACAGGGCGGCACCGGGGAGCTGTTTTTT

j_call: TRBJ1-1
v_call: TRBV19
d_call: TRBD1
clone_size: few
cdr3_aa: CASNHNALGAQGHTEAFF
cdr3_nt: TGTGCCAGTAACCATAACGCCCTTGGGGCACAGGGGCACACTGAAGCTTTCTTT

j_call: TRBJ2-5
v_call: TRBV7-9
d_call: TRBD2
clone_size: .
cdr3_aa: CASSLGGTSGKKFQETQYF
cdr3_nt: TGTGCCAGCAGCTTAGGCGGGACTAGCGGGAAAAAATTCCAAGAGACCCAGTACTTC

j_call: TRBJ2-7
v_call: TRBV28
d_call: .
clone_size: .
cdr3_aa: CASSPGEPYEQYF
cdr3_nt: TGTGCCAGCAGTCCAGGGGAACCCTACGAGCAGTACTTC

j_call: TRBJ1-6
v_call: TRBV3-1/TRBV3-2
d_call: .
clone_size: .
cdr3_aa: CASSQGQANSPLHF
cdr3_nt: TGTGCCAGCAGCCAGGGGCAGGCTAATTCACCCCTCCACTTT

j_call: TRBJ2-7
v_call: TRBV7-9
d_call: .
clone_size: .
cdr3_aa: CASSLSENSYEQYF
cdr3_nt: TGTGCCAGCAGCTTATCTGAAAACAGCTACGAGCAGTACTTC

j_call: TRBJ2-7
v_call: TRBV4-1
d_call: TRBD1
clone_size: .
cdr3_aa: CASSQLTGGLYEQYF
cdr3_nt: TGCGCCAGCAGCCAATTGACAGGGGGTCTCTACGAGCAGTACTTC

j_call: TRBJ1-4
v_call: TRBV2
d_call: .
clone_size: .
cdr3_aa: CASSEAAGLGEKLFF
cdr3_nt: TGTGCCAGCAGTGAAGCAGCAGGGTTGGGTGAAAAACTGTTTTTT

j_call: TRBJ2-5
v_call: TRBV28
d_call: TRBD2
clone_size: few
cdr3_aa: CASSLILRTSGRGETQYF
cdr3_nt: TGTGCCAGCAGTTTAATCCTAAGGACTAGCGGGAGAGGGGAGACCCAGTACTTC

j_call: TRBJ1-4
v_call: TRBV6-5
d_call: .
clone_size: .
cdr3_aa: CASKGSQGGEKLFF
cdr3_nt: TGTGCCAGCAAAGGCTCGCAGGGAGGGGAAAAACTGTTTTTT

j_call: TRBJ2-3
v_call: TRBV4-1
d_call: .
clone_size: .
cdr3_aa: CASSLKDGGISTDTQYF
cdr3_nt: TGCGCCAGCAGCCTTAAGGATGGCGGCATTAGCACAGATACGCAGTATTTT

j_call: TRBJ2-3
v_call: TRBV11-2
d_call: TRBD2
clone_size: .
cdr3_aa: CASSLGTSGTTDTQYF
cdr3_nt: TGTGCCAGCAGCTTAGGGACTAGCGGGACCACAGATACGCAGTATTTT

j_call: TRBJ1-2
v_call: TRBV5-4
d_call: TRBD1
clone_size: .
cdr3_aa: CASRGTGVDGYTF
cdr3_nt: TGTGCCAGCAGGGGGACAGGGGTGGATGGCTACACCTTC

j_call: TRBJ1-1
v_call: TRBV11-2
d_call: .
clone_size: .
cdr3_aa: CASSLPGTAFF
cdr3_nt: TGTGCCAGCAGCTTACCGGGAACGGCTTTCTTT

j_call: TRBJ2-7
v_call: TRBV2
d_call: TRBD2
clone_size: .
cdr3_aa: CASSDLISSGTTHDSSYEQYF
cdr3_nt: TGTGCCAGCAGTGATTTAATTAGCTCTGGGACTACCCACGACAGCTCCTACGAGCAGTACTTC

j_call: TRBJ2-5
v_call: TRBV5-6
d_call: TRBD2
clone_size: .
cdr3_aa: CASSLLAGDEETQYF
cdr3_nt: TGTGCCAGCAGCTTACTAGCGGGAGATGAAGAGACCCAGTACTTC

j_call: TRBJ2-4
v_call: TRBV3-1/TRBV3-2
d_call: .
clone_size: .
cdr3_aa: CASSPSLGVHIQYF
cdr3_nt: TGTGCCAGCAGCCCTTCATTAGGGGTGCACATTCAGTACTTC

j_call: TRBJ1-4
v_call: TRBV25-1
d_call: TRBD1
clone_size: .
cdr3_aa: CASGGQGTTNEKLFF
cdr3_nt: TGTGCCAGCGGGGGACAGGGGACAACTAATGAAAAACTGTTTTTT

j_call: TRBJ2-7
v_call: TRBV11-2
d_call: .
clone_size: .
cdr3_aa: CASTWGTYEQYF
cdr3_nt: TGTGCCAGTACTTGGGGCACCTACGAGCAGTACTTC

j_call: TRBJ1-2
v_call: TRBV15
d_call: TRBD1
clone_size: .
cdr3_aa: CATSSPAGQGYGYTF
cdr3_nt: TGTGCCACCAGCTCCCCCGCGGGACAGGGGTATGGCTACACCTTC

j_call: TRBJ2-4
v_call: TRBV3-1/TRBV3-2
d_call: .
clone_size: .
cdr3_aa: CASSQRSTKNIQYF
cdr3_nt: TGTGCCAGCAGCCAAAGGAGTACCAAAAACATTCAGTACTTC